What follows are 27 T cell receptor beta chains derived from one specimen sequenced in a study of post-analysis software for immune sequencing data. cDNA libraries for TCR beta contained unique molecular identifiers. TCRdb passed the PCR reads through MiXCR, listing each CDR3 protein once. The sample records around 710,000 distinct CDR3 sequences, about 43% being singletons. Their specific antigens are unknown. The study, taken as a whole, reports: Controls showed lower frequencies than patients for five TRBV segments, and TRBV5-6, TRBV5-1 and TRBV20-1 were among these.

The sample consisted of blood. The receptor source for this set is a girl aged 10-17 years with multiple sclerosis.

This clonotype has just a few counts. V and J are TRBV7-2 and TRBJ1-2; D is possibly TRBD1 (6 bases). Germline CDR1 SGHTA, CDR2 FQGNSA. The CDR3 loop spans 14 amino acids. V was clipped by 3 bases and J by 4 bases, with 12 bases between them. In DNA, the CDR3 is TGTGCCAGCAGCTTGCTGGGGGGGGCCTATGGCTACACCTTC. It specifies CASSLLGGAYGYTF.

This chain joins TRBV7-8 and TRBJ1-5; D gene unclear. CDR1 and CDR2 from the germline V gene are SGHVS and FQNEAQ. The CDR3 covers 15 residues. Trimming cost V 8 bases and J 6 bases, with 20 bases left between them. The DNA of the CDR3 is TGTGCCAGCGTTCCGGACCTTAACTATGGTCAGCCCCAGCATTTT. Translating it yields CASVPDLNYGQPQHF.

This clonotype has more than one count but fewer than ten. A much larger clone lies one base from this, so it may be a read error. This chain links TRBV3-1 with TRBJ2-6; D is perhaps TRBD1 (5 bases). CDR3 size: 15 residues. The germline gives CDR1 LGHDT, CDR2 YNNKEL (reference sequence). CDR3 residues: CASRPDGSGANVRTF. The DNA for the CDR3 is TGTGCCAGCAGACCCGACGGCTCTGGGGCCAACGTCCGGACTTTC.

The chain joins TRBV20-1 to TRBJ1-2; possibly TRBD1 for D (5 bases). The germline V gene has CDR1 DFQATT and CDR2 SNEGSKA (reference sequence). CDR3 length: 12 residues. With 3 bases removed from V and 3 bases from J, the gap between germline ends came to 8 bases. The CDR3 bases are TGCAGTGCTAGGACAGCAGACTATGGCTACACCTTC. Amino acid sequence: CSARTADYGYTF.

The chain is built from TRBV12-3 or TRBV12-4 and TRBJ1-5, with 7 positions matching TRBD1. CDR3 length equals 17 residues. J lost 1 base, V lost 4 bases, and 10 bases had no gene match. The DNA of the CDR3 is TGTGCCAGCAGTTCGGGACAGTCCAAAACAAGCAATCAGCCCCAGCATTTT. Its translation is CASSSGQSKTSNQPQHF.

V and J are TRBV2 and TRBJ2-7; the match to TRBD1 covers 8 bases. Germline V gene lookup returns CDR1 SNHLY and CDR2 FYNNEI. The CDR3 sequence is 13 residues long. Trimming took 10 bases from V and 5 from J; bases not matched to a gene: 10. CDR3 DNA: TGTGCCACGCAGTTGGGCAGGGGGCACGAGCAGTACTTC. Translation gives CATQLGRGHEQYF.

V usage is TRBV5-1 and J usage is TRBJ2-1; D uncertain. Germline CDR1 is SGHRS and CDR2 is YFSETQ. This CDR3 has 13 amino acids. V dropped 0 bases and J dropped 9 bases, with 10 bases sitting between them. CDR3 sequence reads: CASSLERITEQFF. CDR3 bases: TGCGCCAGCAGCTTGGAGAGGATCACTGAGCAGTTCTTC.

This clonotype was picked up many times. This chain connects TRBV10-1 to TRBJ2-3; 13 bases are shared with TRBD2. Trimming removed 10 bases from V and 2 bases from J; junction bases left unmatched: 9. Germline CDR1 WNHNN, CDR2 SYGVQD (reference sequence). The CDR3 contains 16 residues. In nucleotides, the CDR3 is TGCGCCACTCGGACTAGCGGGAGACCAAACACAGATACGCAGTATTTT. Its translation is CATRTSGRPNTDTQYF.

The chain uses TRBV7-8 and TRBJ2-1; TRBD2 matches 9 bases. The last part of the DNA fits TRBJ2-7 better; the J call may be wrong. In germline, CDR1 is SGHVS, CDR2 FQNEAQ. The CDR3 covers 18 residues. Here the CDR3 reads CASSSIAGGTSSYNEQYF. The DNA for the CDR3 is TGTGCCAGCAGCTCTATAGCGGGTGGGACTAGCTCCTACAATGAGCAGTACTTC.

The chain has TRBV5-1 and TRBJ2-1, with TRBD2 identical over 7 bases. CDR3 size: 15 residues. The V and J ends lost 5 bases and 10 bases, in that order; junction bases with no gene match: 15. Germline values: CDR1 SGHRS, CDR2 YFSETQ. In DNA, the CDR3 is TGCGCCAGCAGGCCAATGGCGGGAGTAAAGTGGGAGCAGTTCTTC. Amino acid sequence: CASRPMAGVKWEQFF.

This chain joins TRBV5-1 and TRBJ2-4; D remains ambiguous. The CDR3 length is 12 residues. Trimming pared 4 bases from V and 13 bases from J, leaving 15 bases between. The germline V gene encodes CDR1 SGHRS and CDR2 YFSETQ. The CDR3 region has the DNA TGCGCCAGCAGCCCCGAAGGGAATAGCCAGTACTTC. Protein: CASSPEGNSQYF. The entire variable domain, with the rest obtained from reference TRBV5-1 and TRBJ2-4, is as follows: KAGVTQTPRYLIKTRGQQVTLSCSPISGHRSVSWYQQTPGQGLQFLFEYFSETQRNKGNFPGRFSGRQFSNSRSEMNVSTLELGDSALYLCASSPEGNSQYFGAGTRLSVL.

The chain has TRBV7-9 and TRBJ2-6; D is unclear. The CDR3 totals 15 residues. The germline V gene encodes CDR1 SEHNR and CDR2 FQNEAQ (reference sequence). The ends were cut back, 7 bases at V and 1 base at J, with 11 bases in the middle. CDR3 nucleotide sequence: TGTGCCAGCACCCCCAAGGAGTCTGGGGCCAACGTCCTGACTTTC. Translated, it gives CASTPKESGANVLTF.

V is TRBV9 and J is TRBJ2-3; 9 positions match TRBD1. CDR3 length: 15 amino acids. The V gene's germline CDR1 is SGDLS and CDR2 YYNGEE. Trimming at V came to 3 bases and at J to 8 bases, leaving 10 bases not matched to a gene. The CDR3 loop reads CASSGGGQGWATQYF. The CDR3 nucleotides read TGTGCCAGCAGCGGTGGGGGACAGGGATGGGCTACGCAGTATTTT.

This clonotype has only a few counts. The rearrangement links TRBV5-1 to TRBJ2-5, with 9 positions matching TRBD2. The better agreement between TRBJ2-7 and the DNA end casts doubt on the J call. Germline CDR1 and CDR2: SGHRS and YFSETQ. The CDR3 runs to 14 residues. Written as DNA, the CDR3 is TGCGCCAGCAGCGCCTTGACTAGCGGTTACGAGCAGTACTTC. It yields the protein CASSALTSGYEQYF.

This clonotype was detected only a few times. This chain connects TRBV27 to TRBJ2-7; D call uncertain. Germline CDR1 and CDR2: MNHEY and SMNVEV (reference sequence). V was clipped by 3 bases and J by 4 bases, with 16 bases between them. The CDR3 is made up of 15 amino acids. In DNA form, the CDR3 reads TGTGCCAGCAGTTTCAATGCTCTCTCTGGATACGAGCAGTACTTC. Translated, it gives CASSFNALSGYEQYF.

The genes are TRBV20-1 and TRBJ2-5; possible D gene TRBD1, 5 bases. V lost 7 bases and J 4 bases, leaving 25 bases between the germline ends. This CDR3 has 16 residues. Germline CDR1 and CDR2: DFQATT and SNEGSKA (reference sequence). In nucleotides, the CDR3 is TGCAGTGTCCTCAGCCCCGTTAGGGGTCTTGGAGAGACCCAGTACTTC. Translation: CSVLSPVRGLGETQYF.

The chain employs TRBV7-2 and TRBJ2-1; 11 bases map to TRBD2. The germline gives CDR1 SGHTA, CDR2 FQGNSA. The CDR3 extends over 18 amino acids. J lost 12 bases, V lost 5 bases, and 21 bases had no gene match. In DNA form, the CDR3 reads TGTGCCAGCAGCCCAAGTGTCAGGGGGACTAGCGGCCTCGGGAGGCAGTTCTTC. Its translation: CASSPSVRGTSGLGRQFF.

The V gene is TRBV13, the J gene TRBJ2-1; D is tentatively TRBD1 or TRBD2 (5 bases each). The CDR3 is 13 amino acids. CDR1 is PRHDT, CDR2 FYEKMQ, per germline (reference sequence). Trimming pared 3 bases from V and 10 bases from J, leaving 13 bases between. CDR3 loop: CASSFRDPIEQFF. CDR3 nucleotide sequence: TGTGCCAGCAGCTTCCGGGACCCGATAGAGCAGTTCTTC.

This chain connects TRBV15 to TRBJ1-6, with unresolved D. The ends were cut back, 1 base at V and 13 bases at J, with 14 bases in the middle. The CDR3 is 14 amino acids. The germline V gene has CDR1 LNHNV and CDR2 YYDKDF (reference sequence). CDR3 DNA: TGTGCCACCAGCAGAGGAACAGACCTCTGGCCCCTCCACTTT. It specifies CATSRGTDLWPLHF.

CDR3 coding DNA: TGTGCTAGTGGACGGGACAGGGTGGGGTCAGATACGCAGTATTTT. Translation: CASGRDRVGSDTQYF. The chain recombines TRBV12-5 with TRBJ2-3, with TRBD1 matching over 9 bases. J was trimmed by 4 bases and V by 6 bases; bases with no gene match: 8. Germline V gene data show CDR1 as LGHNT and CDR2 as FRNRAP. This CDR3 region has 15 residues. Full variable domain (rest looked up from reference TRBV12-5 and TRBJ2-3): DARVTQTPRHKVTEMGQEVTMRCQPILGHNTVFWYRQTMMQGLELLAYFRNRAPLDDSGMPKDRFSAEMPDATLATLKIQPSEPRDSAVYFCASGRDRVGSDTQYFGPGTRLTVL.

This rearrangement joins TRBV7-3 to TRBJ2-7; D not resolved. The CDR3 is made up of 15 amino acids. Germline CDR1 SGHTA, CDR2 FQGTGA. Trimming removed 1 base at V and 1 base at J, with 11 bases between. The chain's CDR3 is CASSLSLTVSYEQYF. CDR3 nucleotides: TGTGCCAGCAGCTTAAGTCTAACAGTATCCTACGAGCAGTACTTC. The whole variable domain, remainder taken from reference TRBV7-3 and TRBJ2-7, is GAGVSQTPSNKVTEKGKYVELRCDPISGHTALYWYRQSLGQGPEFLIYFQGTGAADDSGLPNDRFFAVRPEGSVSTLKIQRTERGDSAVYLCASSLSLTVSYEQYFGPGTRLTVT.

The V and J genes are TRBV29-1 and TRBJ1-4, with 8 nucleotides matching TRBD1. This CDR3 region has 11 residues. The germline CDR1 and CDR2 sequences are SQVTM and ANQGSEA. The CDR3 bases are TGCAGTTATCGGACAGGGAAAAAACTGTTTTTT. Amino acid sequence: CSYRTGKKLFF. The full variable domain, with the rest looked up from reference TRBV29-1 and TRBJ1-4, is SAVISQKPSRDICQRGTSLTIQCQVDSQVTMMFWYRQQPGQSLTLIATANQGSEATYESGFVIDKFPISRPNLTFSTLTVSNMSPEDSSIYLCSYRTGKKLFFGSGTQLSVL.

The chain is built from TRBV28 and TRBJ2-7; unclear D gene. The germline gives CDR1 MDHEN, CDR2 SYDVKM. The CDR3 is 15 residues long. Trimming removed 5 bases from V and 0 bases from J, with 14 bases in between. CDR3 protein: CASSPNGRISYEQYF. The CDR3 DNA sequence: TGTGCCAGCAGTCCGAACGGACGGATCTCCTACGAGCAGTACTTC.

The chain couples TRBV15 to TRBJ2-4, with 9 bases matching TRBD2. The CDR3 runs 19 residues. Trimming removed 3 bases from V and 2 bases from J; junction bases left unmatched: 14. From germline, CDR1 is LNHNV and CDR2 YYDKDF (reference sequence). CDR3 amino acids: CATSRSTPSGKGTKNIQYF. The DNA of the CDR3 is TGTGCCACCAGCAGGTCCACCCCTAGCGGGAAGGGGACCAAAAACATTCAGTACTTC.

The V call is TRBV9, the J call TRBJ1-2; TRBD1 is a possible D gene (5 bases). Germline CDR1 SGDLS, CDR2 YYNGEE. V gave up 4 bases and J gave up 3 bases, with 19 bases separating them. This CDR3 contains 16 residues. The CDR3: CASSPRDDFNYYGYTF. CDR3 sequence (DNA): TGTGCCAGCAGCCCGAGGGACGACTTTAATTACTATGGCTACACCTTC.

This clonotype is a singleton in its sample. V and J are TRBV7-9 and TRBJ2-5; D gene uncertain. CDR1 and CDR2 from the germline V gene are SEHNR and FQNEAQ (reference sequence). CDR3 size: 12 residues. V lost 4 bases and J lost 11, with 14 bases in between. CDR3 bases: TGTGCCAGCAGCTGGTCAACCGATGAGCAGTACTTC. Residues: CASSWSTDEQYF.

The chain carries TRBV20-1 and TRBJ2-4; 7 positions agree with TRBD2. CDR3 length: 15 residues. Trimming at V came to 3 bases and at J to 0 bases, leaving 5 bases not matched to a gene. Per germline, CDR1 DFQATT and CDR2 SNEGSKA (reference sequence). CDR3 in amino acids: CSASLGRGAKNIQYF. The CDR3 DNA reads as TGCAGTGCTAGCCTGGGGAGGGGAGCCAAAAACATTCAGTACTTC.